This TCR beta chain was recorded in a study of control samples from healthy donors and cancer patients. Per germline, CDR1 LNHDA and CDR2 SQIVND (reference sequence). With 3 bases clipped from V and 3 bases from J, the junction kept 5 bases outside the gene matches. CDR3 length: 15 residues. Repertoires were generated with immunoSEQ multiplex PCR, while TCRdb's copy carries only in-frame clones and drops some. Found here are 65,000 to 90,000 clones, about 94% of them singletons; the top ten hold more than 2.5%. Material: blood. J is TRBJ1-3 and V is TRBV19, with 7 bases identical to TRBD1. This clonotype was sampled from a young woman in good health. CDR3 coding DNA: TGTGCCAGTAGTATCGACAGGGTGGTTGGAAACACCATATATTTT. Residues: CASSIDRVVGNTIYF.